This TCR beta chain was found in a study of T-cell reconstitution after alpha-beta-depleted transplantation in children. This clonotype was found many times. Using unique molecular identifiers, the investigators prepared the TCRbeta library. From the PCR reads, TCRdb called clonotypes with MiXCR, one entry per CDR3 protein. The repertoire holds some 250,000 distinct CDR3 sequences, with more than 10% as singletons. This sequence originates from a human donor who donated a stem cell graft to a child with acute lymphoblastic leukemia. The sample consisted of PBMCs from the stem cell graft donor, taken from the stem cell graft.

The CDR3 coding sequence is TGCAGTGCTCGCCCCCCGTTGGGGGAGAACACCGGGGAGCTGTTTTTT. Amino acids: CSARPPLGENTGELFF. This sequence joins TRBV20-1 and TRBJ2-2; D is tentatively TRBD1 or TRBD2 (5 bases each). Germline V gene data show CDR1 as DFQATT and CDR2 as SNEGSKA (reference sequence). The V and J ends lost 5 bases and 1 base respectively, with 17 bases between them. The CDR3 sequence is 16 residues long.